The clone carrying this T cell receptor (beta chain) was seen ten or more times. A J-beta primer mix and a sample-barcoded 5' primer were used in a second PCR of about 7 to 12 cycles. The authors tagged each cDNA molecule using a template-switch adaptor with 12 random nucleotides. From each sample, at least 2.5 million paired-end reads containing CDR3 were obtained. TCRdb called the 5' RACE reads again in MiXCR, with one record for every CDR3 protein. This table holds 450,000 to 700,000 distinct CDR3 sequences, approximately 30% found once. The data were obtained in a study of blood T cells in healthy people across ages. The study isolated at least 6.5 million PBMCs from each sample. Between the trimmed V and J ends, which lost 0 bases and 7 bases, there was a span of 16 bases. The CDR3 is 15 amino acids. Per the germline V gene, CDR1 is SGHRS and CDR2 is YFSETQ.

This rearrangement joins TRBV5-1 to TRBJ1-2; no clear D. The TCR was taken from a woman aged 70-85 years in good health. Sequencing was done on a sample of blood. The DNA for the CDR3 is TGCGCCAGCAGCTTGGCCGAGACGGCTTCACTTGGCTACACCTTC. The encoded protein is CASSLAETASLGYTF.